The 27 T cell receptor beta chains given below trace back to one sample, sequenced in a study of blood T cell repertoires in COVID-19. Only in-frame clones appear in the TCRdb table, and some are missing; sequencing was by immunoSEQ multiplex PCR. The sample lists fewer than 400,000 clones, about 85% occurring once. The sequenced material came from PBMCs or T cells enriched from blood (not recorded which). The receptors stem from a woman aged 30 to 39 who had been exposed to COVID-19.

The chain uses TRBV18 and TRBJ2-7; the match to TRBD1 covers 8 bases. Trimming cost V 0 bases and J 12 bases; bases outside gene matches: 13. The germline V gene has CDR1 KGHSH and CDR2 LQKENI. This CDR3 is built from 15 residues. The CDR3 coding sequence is TGTGCCAGCTCACCACCCCAGGGGGCCGCTACGATGGTGTACTTC. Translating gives CASSPPQGAATMVYF.

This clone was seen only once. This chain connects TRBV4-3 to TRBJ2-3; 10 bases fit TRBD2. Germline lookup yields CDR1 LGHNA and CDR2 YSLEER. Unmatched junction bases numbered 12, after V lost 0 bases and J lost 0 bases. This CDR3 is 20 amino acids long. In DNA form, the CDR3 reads TGCGCCAGCAGCCAAGATTGGAGGACTAGCGGTTCCTCTAGCACAGATACGCAGTATTTT. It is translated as CASSQDWRTSGSSSTDTQYF.

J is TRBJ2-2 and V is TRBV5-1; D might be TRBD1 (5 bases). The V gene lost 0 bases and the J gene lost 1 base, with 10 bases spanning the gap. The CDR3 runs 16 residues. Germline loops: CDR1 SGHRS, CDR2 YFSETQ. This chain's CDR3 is CASSLVQAVNTGELFF. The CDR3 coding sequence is TGCGCCAGCAGCTTGGTACAGGCGGTGAACACCGGGGAGCTGTTTTTT.

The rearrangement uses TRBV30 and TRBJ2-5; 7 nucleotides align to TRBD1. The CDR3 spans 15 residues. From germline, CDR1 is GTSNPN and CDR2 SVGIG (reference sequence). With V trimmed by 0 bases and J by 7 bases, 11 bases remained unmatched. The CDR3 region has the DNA TGTGCCTGGAGTGTTGCGACAGGGATTTTAGGGACCCAGTACTTC. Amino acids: CAWSVATGILGTQYF.

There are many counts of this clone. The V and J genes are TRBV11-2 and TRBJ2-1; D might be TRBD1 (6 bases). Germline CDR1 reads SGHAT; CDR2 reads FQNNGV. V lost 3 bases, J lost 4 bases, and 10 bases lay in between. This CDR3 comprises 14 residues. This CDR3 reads CASSFYRDYNEQFF. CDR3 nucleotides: TGTGCCAGCAGCTTTTACAGGGATTACAATGAGCAGTTCTTC.

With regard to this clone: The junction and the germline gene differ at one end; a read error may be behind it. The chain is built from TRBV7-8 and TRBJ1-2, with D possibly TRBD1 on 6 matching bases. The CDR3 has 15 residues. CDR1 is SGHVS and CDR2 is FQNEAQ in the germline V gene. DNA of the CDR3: TGTGCCAGCGGCTTAGGACAGATGAAGAACTATGGCTACACCTTC. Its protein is CASGLGQMKNYGYTF.

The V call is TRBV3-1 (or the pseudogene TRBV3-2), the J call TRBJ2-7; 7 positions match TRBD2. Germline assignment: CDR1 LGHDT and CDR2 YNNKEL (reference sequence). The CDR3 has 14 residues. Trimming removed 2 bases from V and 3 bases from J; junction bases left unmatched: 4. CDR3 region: CASSQSGRGYEQYF. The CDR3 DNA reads TGTGCCAGCAGCCAATCGGGGAGGGGCTACGAGCAGTACTTC.

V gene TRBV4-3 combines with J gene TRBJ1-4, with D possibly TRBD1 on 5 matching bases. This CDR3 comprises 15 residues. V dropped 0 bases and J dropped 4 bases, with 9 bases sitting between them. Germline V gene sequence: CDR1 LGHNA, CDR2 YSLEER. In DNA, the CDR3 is TGCGCCAGCAGCCAAGACAGGGCTTTTAATGAAAAACTGTTTTTT. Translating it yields CASSQDRAFNEKLFF.

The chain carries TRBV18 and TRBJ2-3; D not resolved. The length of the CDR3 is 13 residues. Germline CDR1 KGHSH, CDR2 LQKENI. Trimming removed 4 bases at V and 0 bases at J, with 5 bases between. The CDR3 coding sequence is TGTGCCAGCTCACGGCAGAGCACAGATACGCAGTATTTT. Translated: CASSRQSTDTQYF.

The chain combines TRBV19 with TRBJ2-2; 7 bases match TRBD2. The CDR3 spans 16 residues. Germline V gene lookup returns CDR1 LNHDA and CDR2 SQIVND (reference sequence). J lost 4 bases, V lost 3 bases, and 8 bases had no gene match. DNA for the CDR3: TGTGCCAGTAGTATGGGAGGGAGGGTGGCCACCGGGGAGCTGTTTTTT. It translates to CASSMGGRVATGELFF.

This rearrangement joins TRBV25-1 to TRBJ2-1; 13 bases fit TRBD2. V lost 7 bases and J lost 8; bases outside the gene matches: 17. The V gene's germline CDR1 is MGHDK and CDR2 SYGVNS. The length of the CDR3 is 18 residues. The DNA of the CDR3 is TGTGCCAGCAATCCAAGTCGGACTAGCGGGAGAAAATGGGATGAGCAGTTCTTC. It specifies CASNPSRTSGRKWDEQFF.

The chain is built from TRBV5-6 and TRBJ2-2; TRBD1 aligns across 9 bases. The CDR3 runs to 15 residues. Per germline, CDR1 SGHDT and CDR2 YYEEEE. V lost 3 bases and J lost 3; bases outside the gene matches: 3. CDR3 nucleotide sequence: TGTGCCAGCAGCTCACAGGGGGCTTACACCGGGGAGCTGTTTTTT. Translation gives CASSSQGAYTGELFF.

The CDR3 protein is CASSVTGGYETQYF. CDR3 DNA sequence: TGTGCCAGCTCCGTGACAGGGGGCTATGAGACCCAGTACTTC. The chain joins TRBV18 to TRBJ2-5; 10 bases agree with TRBD1. There are 14 residues in the CDR3. J lost 5 bases, V lost 6 bases, and 6 bases had no gene match. The germline V gene encodes CDR1 KGHSH and CDR2 LQKENI.

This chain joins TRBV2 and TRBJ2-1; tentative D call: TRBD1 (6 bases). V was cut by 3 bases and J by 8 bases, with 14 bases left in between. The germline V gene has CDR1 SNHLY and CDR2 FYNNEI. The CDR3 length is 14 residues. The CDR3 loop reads CASSDRQGMDEQFF. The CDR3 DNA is TGTGCCAGCAGTGATCGGCAGGGGATGGATGAGCAGTTCTTC.

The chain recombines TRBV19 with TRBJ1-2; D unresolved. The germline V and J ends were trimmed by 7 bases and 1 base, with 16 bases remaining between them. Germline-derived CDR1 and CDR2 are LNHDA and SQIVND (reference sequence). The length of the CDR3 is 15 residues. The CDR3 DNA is TGTGCCAGTACTACACTCGGGTCCAATAACTATGGCTACACCTTC. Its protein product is CASTTLGSNNYGYTF.

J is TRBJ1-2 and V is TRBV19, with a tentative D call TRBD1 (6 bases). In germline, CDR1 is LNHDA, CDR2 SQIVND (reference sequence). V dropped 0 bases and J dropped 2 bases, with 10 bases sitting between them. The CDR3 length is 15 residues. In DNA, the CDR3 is TGTGCCAGTAGTATAGACCGGACAGAAAACTATGGCTACACCTTC. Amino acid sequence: CASSIDRTENYGYTF.

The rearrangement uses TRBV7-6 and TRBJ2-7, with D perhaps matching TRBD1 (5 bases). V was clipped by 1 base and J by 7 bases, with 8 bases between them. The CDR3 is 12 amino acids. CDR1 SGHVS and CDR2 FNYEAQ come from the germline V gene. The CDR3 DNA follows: TGTGCCAGCAGCTTAGATAGGGGAGAGCAGTACTTC. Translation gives CASSLDRGEQYF.

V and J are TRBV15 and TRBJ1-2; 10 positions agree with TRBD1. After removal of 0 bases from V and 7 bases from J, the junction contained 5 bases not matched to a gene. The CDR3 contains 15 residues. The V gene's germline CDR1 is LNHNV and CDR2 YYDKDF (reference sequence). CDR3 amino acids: CATSRDWDRGLGYTF. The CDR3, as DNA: TGTGCCACCAGCAGAGATTGGGACAGGGGCCTTGGCTACACCTTC.

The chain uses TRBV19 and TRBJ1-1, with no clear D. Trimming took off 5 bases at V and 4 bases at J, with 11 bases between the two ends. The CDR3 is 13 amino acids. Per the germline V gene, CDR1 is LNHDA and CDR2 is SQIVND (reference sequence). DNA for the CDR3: TGTGCCAGTAGTCTAAACAGCCTCACTGAAGCTTTCTTT. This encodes CASSLNSLTEAFF.

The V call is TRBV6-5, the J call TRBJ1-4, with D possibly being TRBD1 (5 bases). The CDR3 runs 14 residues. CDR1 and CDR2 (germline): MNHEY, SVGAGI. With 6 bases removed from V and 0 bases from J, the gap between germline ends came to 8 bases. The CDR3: CASRGLATNEKLFF. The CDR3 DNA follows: TGTGCCAGCAGGGGGCTCGCAACTAATGAAAAACTGTTTTTT.

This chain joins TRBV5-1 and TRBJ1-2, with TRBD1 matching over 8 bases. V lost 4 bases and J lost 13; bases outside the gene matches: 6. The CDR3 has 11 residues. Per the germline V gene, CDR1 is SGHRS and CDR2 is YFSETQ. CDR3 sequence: CASSPGQGLTF. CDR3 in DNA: TGCGCCAGCAGCCCAGGACAGGGCCTCACCTTC.

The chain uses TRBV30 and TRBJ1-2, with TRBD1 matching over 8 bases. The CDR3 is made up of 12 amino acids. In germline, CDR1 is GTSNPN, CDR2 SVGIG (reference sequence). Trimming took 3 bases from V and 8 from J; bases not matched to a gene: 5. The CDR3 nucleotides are TGTGCCTGGAGGCAGGGGGCGAAAGGCTACACCTTC. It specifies CAWRQGAKGYTF. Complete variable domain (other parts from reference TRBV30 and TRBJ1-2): SQTIHQWPATLVQPVGSPLSLECTVEGTSNPNLYWYRQAAGRGLQLLFYSVGIGQISSEVPQNLSASRPQDRQFILSSKKLLLSDSGFYLCAWRQGAKGYTFGSGTRLTVV.

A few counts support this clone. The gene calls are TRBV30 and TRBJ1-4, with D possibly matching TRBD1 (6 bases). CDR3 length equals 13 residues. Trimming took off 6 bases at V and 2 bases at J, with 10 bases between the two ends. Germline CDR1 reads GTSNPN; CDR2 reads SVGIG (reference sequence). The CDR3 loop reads CACYRVTNEKLFF. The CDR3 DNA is TGTGCCTGCTACAGGGTTACTAATGAAAAACTGTTTTTT.

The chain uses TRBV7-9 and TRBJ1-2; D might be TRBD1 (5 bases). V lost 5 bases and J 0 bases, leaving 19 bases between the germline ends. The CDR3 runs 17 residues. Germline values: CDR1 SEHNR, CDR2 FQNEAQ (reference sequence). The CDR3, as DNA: TGTGCCAGCAGCCCCCCAACTTGGGGCCCTTCTAACTATGGCTACACCTTC. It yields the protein CASSPPTWGPSNYGYTF.

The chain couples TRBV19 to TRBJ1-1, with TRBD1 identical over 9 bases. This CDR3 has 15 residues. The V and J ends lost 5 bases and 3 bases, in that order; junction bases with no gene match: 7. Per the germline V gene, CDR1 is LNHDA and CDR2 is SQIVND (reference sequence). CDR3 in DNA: TGTGCCAGTAGTTACGGACAGGGGCACGACACTGAAGCTTTCTTT. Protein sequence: CASSYGQGHDTEAFF.

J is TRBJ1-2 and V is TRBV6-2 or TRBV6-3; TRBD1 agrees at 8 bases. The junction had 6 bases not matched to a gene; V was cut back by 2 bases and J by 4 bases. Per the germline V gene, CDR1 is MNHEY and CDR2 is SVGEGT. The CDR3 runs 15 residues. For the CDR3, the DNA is TGTGCCAGCAGTTACCGACAGGGGAGAGGCTATGGCTACACCTTC. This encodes CASSYRQGRGYGYTF.

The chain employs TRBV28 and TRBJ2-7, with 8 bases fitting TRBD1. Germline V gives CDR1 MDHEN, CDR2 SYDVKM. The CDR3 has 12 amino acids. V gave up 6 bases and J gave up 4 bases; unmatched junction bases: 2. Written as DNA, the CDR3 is TGTGCCAGCAGGAACAGGGGGTACGAGCAGTACTTC. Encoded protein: CASRNRGYEQYF.